Following are 24 T cell receptor beta chains from one sample sequenced in a study of graft-versus-host responses after intestinal transplantation. The data were produced by immunoSEQ multiplex PCR, yet TCRdb's version contains in-frame clones alone and is incomplete. The table records about 20,000 clones, 40% to 50% of them present only once. The starting material was alloreactive CD4+ T cells from a mixed lymphocyte reaction culture, obtained before intestinal transplant. This sample's subset: CFSE-low proliferating T cells sorted from approximately six-day pre-transplant mixed lymphocyte reaction (GvH or HvG direction). These receptors were taken from a human patient who received an intestinal transplant.

With regard to this clone: Other DNA sequences within the sample encode an identical CDR3. The chain employs TRBV29-1 and TRBJ1-2; tentative D call: TRBD1 (6 bases). CDR3 length: 16 amino acids. CDR1 and CDR2 from the germline V gene are SQVTM and ANQGSEA. Trimming shortened V by 4 bases and J by 4 bases, and 22 bases separated the two germline ends. The CDR3 DNA sequence: TGCAGCGTTGGGGGGGCCCTGCGGGGGGGGAGCTATGGCTACACCTTC. Residues: CSVGGALRGGSYGYTF. Using reference TRBV29-1 and TRBJ1-2 for the parts outside the CDR3, the full variable domain is SAVISQKPSRDICQRGTSLTIQCQVDSQVTMMFWYRQQPGQSLTLIATANQGSEATYESGFVIDKFPISRPNLTFSTLTVSNMSPEDSSIYLCSVGGALRGGSYGYTFGSGTRLTVV.

Judged by abundance, this clone is medium-sized. This chain links TRBV6-1 with TRBJ2-1; no reliable D call. Trimming left V 4 bases short and J 8 bases short, with 6 bases between. The germline V gene has CDR1 MNHNS and CDR2 SASEGT. This CDR3 is built from 11 residues. In nucleotides, the CDR3 is TGTGCCAGCAGTGCGCGGTATGAGCAGTTCTTC. It codes for CASSARYEQFF.

The chain joins TRBV5-4 to TRBJ2-6; maybe TRBD1 (5 bases). This CDR3 has 16 amino acids. V lost 2 bases, J lost 0 bases, and 9 bases lay in between. Looked up from germline, CDR1 is SGHNT and CDR2 is YYREEE (reference sequence). In DNA, the CDR3 is TGTGCCAGCAGCTTAGGGGCAAGCTCTGGGGCCAACGTCCTGACTTTC. Translating it yields CASSLGASSGANVLTF.

In its sample, this clone ranks as medium-sized. Here the CDR3 reads CASSLLSGATEAFF. As DNA, the CDR3 is TGCGCCAGCAGCTTGCTATCAGGGGCCACTGAAGCTTTCTTT. V gene TRBV5-1 combines with J gene TRBJ1-1; tentative D call: TRBD1 (6 bases). Trimming took off 1 base at V and 4 bases at J, with 11 bases between the two ends. In germline, CDR1 is SGHRS, CDR2 YFSETQ. The CDR3 is 14 amino acids.

V is TRBV15 and J is TRBJ2-5; maybe TRBD1 (7 bases). The CDR3 has 16 residues. V shed 1 base and J shed 4 bases, with 16 bases lying between them. Germline V gene sequence: CDR1 LNHNV, CDR2 YYDKDF (reference sequence). The CDR3 loop is CATSRGDQGGPETQYF. CDR3 sequence (DNA): TGTGCCACCAGCAGAGGGGACCAGGGGGGACCAGAGACCCAGTACTTC. The full variable domain, rest sourced from reference TRBV15 and TRBJ2-5, is DAMVIQNPRYQVTQFGKPVTLSCSQTLNHNVMYWYQQKSSQAPKLLFHYYDKDFNNEADTPDNFQSRRPNTSFCFLDIRSPGLGDTAMYLCATSRGDQGGPETQYFGPGTRLLVL.

This sequence joins TRBV9 and TRBJ1-2; 7 nucleotides match TRBD1. There are 15 residues in the CDR3. The ends lost 4 bases at V and 6 bases at J; junction bases unmatched: 12. CDR1 is SGDLS, CDR2 YYNGEE, per germline. The CDR3 DNA sequence: TGTGCCAGCAGCCCGGCTACAGGGGTAGGAAATGGCTACACCTTC. Translated: CASSPATGVGNGYTF. Drawing the rest from reference TRBV9 and TRBJ1-2, the complete variable domain is DSGVTQTPKHLITATGQRVTLRCSPRSGDLSVYWYQQSLDQGLQFLIQYYNGEERAKGNILERFSAQQFPDLHSELNLSSLELGDSALYFCASSPATGVGNGYTFGSGTRLTVV.

This chain uses TRBV29-1 with TRBJ2-1; tentative D call: TRBD1 (6 bases). This CDR3 spans 17 amino acids. The ends were cut back, 2 bases at V and 6 bases at J, with 23 bases in the middle. Looked up from germline, CDR1 is SQVTM and CDR2 is ANQGSEA. The CDR3 DNA sequence: TGCAGCGTTGAATCTCGGCTCAGGGGTTCTTGGGGCAATGAGCAGTTCTTC. It translates to CSVESRLRGSWGNEQFF.

In its sample, this clone was seen a few times. The chain has TRBV5-4 and TRBJ2-5; TRBD2 matches 7 bases. V gave up 2 bases and J gave up 2 bases; unmatched junction bases: 9. The germline V gene has CDR1 SGHNT and CDR2 YYREEE (reference sequence). The CDR3 spans 16 residues. CDR3 nucleotides: TGTGCCAGCAGCTTTGGGGGGGGTCCCCCGCAAGAGACCCAGTACTTC. Translating gives CASSFGGGPPQETQYF.

The V call is TRBV18, the J call TRBJ2-3; 15 bases align to TRBD2. The ends lost 3 bases at V and 6 bases at J; junction bases unmatched: 10. The CDR3 contains 18 residues. The germline CDR1 and CDR2 sequences are KGHSH and LQKENI. CDR3 sequence reads: CASSPKGLAGGRVDTQYF. The DNA for the CDR3 is TGTGCCAGCTCACCCAAGGGACTAGCGGGGGGCCGGGTTGATACGCAGTATTTT.

V usage is TRBV11-2 and J usage is TRBJ2-1; 10 bases agree with TRBD2. The CDR3 runs 16 residues. Germline V lookup: CDR1 SGHAT, CDR2 FQNNGV. V lost 5 bases and J lost 7; bases outside the gene matches: 11. The DNA of the CDR3 is TGTGCCAGCAGCCCCGTAGTAGCGGGGGGATCGAATGAGCAGTTCTTC. Its protein product is CASSPVVAGGSNEQFF. Filled out from reference TRBV11-2 and TRBJ2-1, the complete variable domain reads EAGVAQSPRYKIIEKRQSVAFWCNPISGHATLYWYQQILGQGPKLLIQFQNNGVVDDSQLPKDRFSAERLKGVDSTLKIQPAKLEDSAVYLCASSPVVAGGSNEQFFGPGTRLTVL.

The rearrangement links TRBV6-6 to TRBJ2-1; D is unclear. The CDR3 length is 14 residues. Germline CDR1 is MNHNY and CDR2 is SVGAGI (reference sequence). Deletions cut 9 bases from V and 5 bases from J, with 17 bases between. The CDR3 DNA follows: TGTGCCAGTGGAACTACACCAAACCACAATGAGCAGTTCTTC. Its translation is CASGTTPNHNEQFF.

This clone has just a few counts. In DNA, the CDR3 is TGTGCCAGCGGGGCCGGGAGGTTTAATTCACCCCTCCACTTT. It codes for CASGAGRFNSPLHF. This chain links TRBV6-5 with TRBJ1-6; TRBD1 is a possible D gene (5 bases). The length of the CDR3 is 14 residues. Germline V lookup: CDR1 MNHEY, CDR2 SVGAGI. V was pared by 8 bases and J by 6 bases, with 14 bases between.

CDR3 amino acids: CASSPGVEAFF. CDR3 DNA sequence: TGTGCCAGCAGCCCGGGGGTTGAAGCTTTCTTT. V is TRBV7-8 and J is TRBJ1-1; D possibly corresponds to TRBD1 (5 bases). The CDR3 is 11 residues long. V shed 5 bases and J shed 7 bases, with 8 bases lying between them. Germline V gene lookup returns CDR1 SGHVS and CDR2 FQNEAQ.

V and J are TRBV11-2 and TRBJ2-6; D is possibly TRBD2 (5 bases). The germline gives CDR1 SGHAT, CDR2 FQNNGV. V gave up 1 base and J gave up 0 bases, with 10 bases separating them. CDR3 size: 17 residues. The CDR3 sequence is CASSLAGTSSGANVLTF. The CDR3 nucleotides are TGTGCCAGCAGCTTAGCGGGAACATCCTCTGGGGCCAACGTCCTGACTTTC.

The gene calls are TRBV29-1 and TRBJ2-7; D possibly corresponds to TRBD2 (5 bases). Germline assignment: CDR1 SQVTM and CDR2 ANQGSEA. The CDR3 extends over 12 amino acids. Trimming stripped 7 bases from V and 2 bases from J, with 12 bases between. The CDR3 DNA reads TGCAGCGCCGAGGGCCAAGCCTACGAGCAGTACTTC. Protein: CSAEGQAYEQYF.

V is TRBV6-1 and J is TRBJ2-4; D is undetermined. Germline V gene lookup returns CDR1 MNHNS and CDR2 SASEGT. V was cut by 2 bases and J by 12 bases, with 23 bases left in between. The CDR3 extends over 16 amino acids. The CDR3 region has the DNA TGTGCCAGCAGTGAAACCCTCGGCGGCGCAAACCTGGCTCAGTACTTC. This gives the protein CASSETLGGANLAQYF.

V and J are TRBV10-3 and TRBJ2-1; TRBD2 matches 7 bases. Germline loops: CDR1 ENHRY, CDR2 SYGVKD. The V gene end was trimmed by 10 bases and the J gene end by 0 bases; junction bases not matched to a gene: 3. This CDR3 comprises 13 residues. The CDR3 loop is CATGTISYNEQFF. For the CDR3, the DNA is TGTGCCACCGGGACTATCTCCTACAATGAGCAGTTCTTC.

This chain connects TRBV6-1 to TRBJ2-5, with 7 bases fitting TRBD2. The CDR3 has 14 residues. J lost 2 bases, V lost 7 bases, and 7 bases had no gene match. Germline V CDR1 and CDR2: MNHNS, SASEGT. CDR3 sequence (DNA): TGTGCCAGCAACCGGGGAGGGGCACAAGAGACCCAGTACTTC. Protein: CASNRGGAQETQYF.

This clone was picked up a small number of times. The chain links TRBV23-1 to TRBJ2-7, with D possibly matching TRBD2 (5 bases). TRBV23-1 counts as an open reading frame of uncertain function. V gave up 0 bases and J gave up 4 bases, with 7 bases separating them. The CDR3 runs to 13 residues. The CDR3 reads CASSQSREYEQYF. As DNA, the CDR3 is TGCGCCAGCAGTCAATCGAGGGAATACGAGCAGTACTTC.

V usage is TRBV7-3 and J usage is TRBJ1-2, with a weak D call TRBD1 (6 bases). The V gene lost 4 bases and the J gene lost 6 bases, with 12 bases spanning the gap. The CDR3 is made up of 13 amino acids. Germline V lookup: CDR1 SGHTA, CDR2 FQGTGA. The CDR3 sequence: CASSSTGQHGYTF. CDR3 sequence (DNA): TGTGCCAGCAGCTCTACAGGGCAACATGGCTACACCTTC.

This clone was detected only a few times. The V and J genes are TRBV27 and TRBJ2-5, with 11 bases fitting TRBD1. CDR1 MNHEY and CDR2 SMNVEV come from the germline V gene (reference sequence). The CDR3 contains 14 residues. The V and J ends lost 7 bases and 4 bases, in that order; junction bases with no gene match: 5. The CDR3 region is CASTTGTGGETQYF. CDR3 bases: TGTGCCAGCACCACCGGGACAGGGGGAGAGACCCAGTACTTC.

The chain links TRBV5-3 to TRBJ1-2, with D unresolved. TRBV5-3 is classed as an ORF, of uncertain function. Trimming removed 5 bases from V and 4 bases from J, with 9 bases in between. CDR3 length: 12 amino acids. CDR3 in amino acids: CARRVAGYGYTF. CDR3 in DNA: TGTGCCAGAAGGGTGGCTGGCTATGGCTACACCTTC.

The chain employs TRBV19 and TRBJ1-5; TRBD1 is a possible D gene (5 bases). The germline V gene encodes CDR1 LNHDA and CDR2 SQIVND (reference sequence). V dropped 5 bases and J dropped 2 bases, with 13 bases sitting between them. The CDR3 loop spans 15 amino acids. CDR3 loop: CASSSPGGGNQPQHF. The CDR3 DNA sequence: TGTGCCAGTAGTTCCCCCGGGGGTGGCAATCAGCCCCAGCATTTT. Combining the CDR3 with reference TRBV19 and TRBJ1-5 gives the whole variable domain DGGITQSPKYLFRKEGQNVTLSCEQNLNHDAMYWYRQDPGQGLRLIYYSQIVNDFQKGDIAEGYSVSREKKESFPLTVTSAQKNPTAFYLCASSSPGGGNQPQHFGDGTRLSIL.

The chain links TRBV18 to TRBJ1-2; D is unresolved. CDR1 and CDR2 from the germline V gene are KGHSH and LQKENI. V gave up 5 bases and J gave up 8 bases, with 15 bases separating them. This CDR3 contains 13 residues. The CDR3 loop is CASSSNTPMGYTF. As DNA, the CDR3 is TGTGCCAGCTCATCCAATACTCCTATGGGCTACACCTTC.